The rows below give T cell receptor beta chains drawn from one sample of a study of identical twins. TCRdb re-called the 5' RACE reads with MiXCR, one entry per CDR3 protein. The data contain 1.5 million to 2 million distinct CDR3 sequences, roughly 35% of them singletons. Sequenced input: cord blood. The receptors were sampled from a newborn girl in good health. Each CDR3 is given with its conserved first and last residue. D genes are given only for firm matches. Rows may omit the clone size; those that give it use once, few, many or a size class.

J: TRBJ1-1; size: .; V: TRBV5-1; D: TRBD1; DNA: TGCGCCAGCAGCTTGCAGTCGACAGGGCTCGACACTGAAGCTTTCTTT; CDR3: CASSLQSTGLDTEAFF
J: TRBJ2-4; size: many; V: TRBV20-1; D: .; DNA: TGCAGTGCTAGTGGCTCATTACAAGCCAAAAACATTCAGTACTTC; CDR3: CSASGSLQAKNIQYF
J: TRBJ2-1; size: .; V: TRBV6-4; D: .; DNA: TGTGCCAGCAGAACAACAGGGTCCAATGAGCAGTTCTTC; CDR3: CASRTTGSNEQFF
J: TRBJ2-5; size: many; V: TRBV11-2; D: .; DNA: TGTGCCAGCAGCTTTTTGCCTACCGGGGAGACCCAGTACTTC; CDR3: CASSFLPTGETQYF
J: TRBJ2-2; size: few; V: TRBV3-1; D: TRBD2; DNA: TGTGCCAGCAGCCAAGTCCCTAGCGGGAGGGCAAACACCGGGGAGCTGTTTTTT; CDR3: CASSQVPSGRANTGELFF
J: TRBJ2-1; size: .; V: TRBV28; D: .; DNA: TGTGCCAGCGAGTCGGGCTTCAATGAGCAGTTCTTC; CDR3: CASESGFNEQFF
J: TRBJ2-7; size: few; V: TRBV12-3/TRBV12-4; D: .; DNA: TGTGCCAGCAGTCAAGGGACAATGCACACCTACGAGCAGTACTTC; CDR3: CASSQGTMHTYEQYF
J: TRBJ2-7; size: few; V: TRBV20-1; D: TRBD2; DNA: TGCAGTGCTTCCGGGACTAGCGGGACGGGCTCCTACGAGCAGTACTTC; CDR3: CSASGTSGTGSYEQYF
J: TRBJ1-1; size: .; V: TRBV12-3/TRBV12-4; D: .; DNA: TGTGCCAGCAGTTTCCAGGGCGGAAGTACTGAAGCTTTCTTT; CDR3: CASSFQGGSTEAFF
J: TRBJ2-3; size: few; V: TRBV6-2/TRBV6-3; D: TRBD2; DNA: TGTGCCAGCAGCCCATCCGCCGGACTAGCGGGGCGAGATACGCAGTATTTT; CDR3: CASSPSAGLAGRDTQYF
J: TRBJ1-6; size: .; V: TRBV27; D: .; DNA: TGTGCCAGCAGGACAGGAGATAATTCACCCCTCCACTTT; CDR3: CASRTGDNSPLHF
J: TRBJ2-3; size: .; V: TRBV5-1; D: .; DNA: TGCGCCAGCAGCGCCCGATTGATCAGTACGCAGTATTTT; CDR3: CASSARLISTQYF
J: TRBJ2-1; size: .; V: TRBV5-1; D: .; DNA: TGCGCCAGCAGCTTGGGCGATGTTACCCCCTACAATGAGCAGTTCTTC; CDR3: CASSLGDVTPYNEQFF
J: TRBJ2-7; size: .; V: TRBV29-1; D: TRBD2; DNA: TGCAGCGTTGAGTTTCTAGCGGTCAATGAGCAGTACTTC; CDR3: CSVEFLAVNEQYF
J: TRBJ2-1; size: many; V: TRBV13; D: .; DNA: TGTGCCAGCAGCTTATCTACTAGGGCGAATGAGCAGTTCTTC; CDR3: CASSLSTRANEQFF
J: TRBJ2-7; size: few; V: TRBV27; D: TRBD2; DNA: TGTGCCAGCAGTTTTGATGAGACTAGCGCCTACGAGCAGTACTTC; CDR3: CASSFDETSAYEQYF
J: TRBJ2-6; size: .; V: TRBV20-1; D: .; DNA: TGCAGTGCTAGAGTTCAATACCGGACGGGATCTGGGGCCAACGTCCTGACTTTC; CDR3: CSARVQYRTGSGANVLTF
J: TRBJ2-7; size: few; V: TRBV5-1; D: .; DNA: TGCGCCAGCAGCTTGGACGGGAAGGGTTCCTACGAGCAGTACTTC; CDR3: CASSLDGKGSYEQYF
J: TRBJ2-1; size: many; V: TRBV3-1; D: .; DNA: TGTGCCAGCAGCCAAGCGGCCTACAATGAGCAGTTCTTC; CDR3: CASSQAAYNEQFF
J: TRBJ2-5; size: .; V: TRBV2; D: .; DNA: TGTGCCAGCATCAAATCTAGGCAGTACTTC; CDR3: CASIKSRQYF
J: TRBJ2-1; size: few; V: TRBV5-1; D: TRBD2; DNA: TGCGCCAGCAGCTCGACTAGCCACTCCTACAATGAGCAGTTCTTC; CDR3: CASSSTSHSYNEQFF
J: TRBJ1-2; size: .; V: TRBV7-2; D: .; DNA: TGTGCCAGCAGCTTAGAGGTTCATGGCTACACCTTC; CDR3: CASSLEVHGYTF
J: TRBJ2-3; size: many; V: TRBV12-5; D: .; DNA: TGTGCTAGTGGTTTGGGTCCCACAGATACGCAGTATTTT; CDR3: CASGLGPTDTQYF
J: TRBJ2-1; size: few; V: TRBV20-1; D: .; DNA: TGCAGTGCTAGGTTTAATGAGCAGTTCTTC; CDR3: CSARFNEQFF
J: TRBJ1-5; size: .; V: TRBV3-1; D: TRBD1; DNA: TGTGCCAGCAGCCGAAGAGCCGGGACAGCCCAGCATTTT; CDR3: CASSRRAGTAQHF
J: TRBJ2-1; size: once; V: TRBV3-1; D: TRBD2; DNA: TGTGCCAGCAGCCTTACTAGCGGAAGGGGCGATGAGCAGTTCTTC; CDR3: CASSLTSGRGDEQFF
J: TRBJ2-2; size: .; V: TRBV28; D: TRBD1; DNA: TGTGCCAGCAGTTTGAAGGGGGCCCCGAACACCGGGGAGCTGTTTTTT; CDR3: CASSLKGAPNTGELFF
J: TRBJ2-3; size: .; V: TRBV27; D: .; DNA: TGTGCCAGCAGTTTACTCCGCCAGGGGGATACGCAGTATTTT; CDR3: CASSLLRQGDTQYF
J: TRBJ2-7; size: many; V: TRBV12-3/TRBV12-4; D: TRBD1; DNA: TGTGCCAGCAGTGGGACAGGTTCCTACGAGCAGTACTTC; CDR3: CASSGTGSYEQYF
J: TRBJ1-1; size: few; V: TRBV13; D: TRBD1; DNA: TGTGCCAGCAGCCTCTATGTGGGACAGAGGAACACTGAAGCTTTCTTT; CDR3: CASSLYVGQRNTEAFF
J: TRBJ2-7; size: few; V: TRBV4-2; D: .; DNA: TGTGCCAGCAGCCAAGTAGTAGGACAACAGGGCCACGAGCAGTACTTC; CDR3: CASSQVVGQQGHEQYF
J: TRBJ1-1; size: many; V: TRBV29-1; D: .; DNA: TGCAGCGTTGAAGGTGGGTCTTCCACTGAAGCTTTCTTT; CDR3: CSVEGGSSTEAFF
J: TRBJ2-1; size: .; V: TRBV3-1; D: TRBD2; DNA: TGTGCCAGCAGCCAAGTGCGGACTAGCGGGAGCAATGAGCAGTTCTTC; CDR3: CASSQVRTSGSNEQFF
J: TRBJ2-1; size: few; V: TRBV27; D: TRBD2; DNA: TGTGCCAGCAGCCATAGCGGGAGCACCGTTGAGCAGTTCTTC; CDR3: CASSHSGSTVEQFF
J: TRBJ1-5; size: .; V: TRBV24-1; D: .; DNA: TGTGCCACCAGCGGAACATGGACGCACCGTAGCAATCAGCCCCAGCATTTT; CDR3: CATSGTWTHRSNQPQHF
J: TRBJ1-2; size: .; V: TRBV3-1; D: .; DNA: TGTGCCAGCGGTTCTTTGTATGGCTACACCTTC; CDR3: CASGSLYGYTF
J: TRBJ2-7; size: .; V: TRBV5-1; D: TRBD2; DNA: TGCGCCAGCAGCTTGGGCCCGGGACTAGCGATTTACAATGAGCAGTACTTC; CDR3: CASSLGPGLAIYNEQYF
J: TRBJ1-1; size: .; V: TRBV29-1; D: .; DNA: TGCAGCGGCCTCCTGTGGGGTATTCGGAACACTGAAGCTTTCTTT; CDR3: CSGLLWGIRNTEAFF
J: TRBJ2-5; size: .; V: TRBV7-2; D: .; DNA: TGTGCCAGCAGCTTATTCGGTCAGAAATTCCAAGAGACCCAGTACTTC; CDR3: CASSLFGQKFQETQYF
J: TRBJ1-5; size: few; V: TRBV27; D: .; DNA: TGTGCCAGCAGTTTAAATCGGGGGGGATGGCCCCAGCATTTT; CDR3: CASSLNRGGWPQHF
J: TRBJ2-1; size: .; V: TRBV12-3/TRBV12-4; D: TRBD2; DNA: TGTGCCAGCAGTTCCGCGGGACTACGCTACAATGAGCAGTTCTTC; CDR3: CASSSAGLRYNEQFF
J: TRBJ2-7; size: few; V: TRBV27; D: .; DNA: TGTGCCAGCAGCGGGCGGGGGCCGACCTACGAGCAGTACTTC; CDR3: CASSGRGPTYEQYF
J: TRBJ1-1; size: .; V: TRBV5-1; D: .; DNA: TGCGCCAGCAGCTTGCAGGGTAACGCTGAAGCTTTCTTT; CDR3: CASSLQGNAEAFF
J: TRBJ2-1; size: .; V: TRBV29-1; D: .; DNA: TGCAGCGTTGAAGATCGCCACAGTTCGCAGTTCTTC; CDR3: CSVEDRHSSQFF
J: TRBJ2-5; size: .; V: TRBV7-9; D: TRBD1; DNA: TGTGCCAGCAGCTTATTTTCCAGGGGGGAGACCCAGTACTTC; CDR3: CASSLFSRGETQYF
J: TRBJ1-2; size: few; V: TRBV3-1; D: .; DNA: TGTGCCAGCAGCCACAGGGTAACTGGCTACACCTTC; CDR3: CASSHRVTGYTF
J: TRBJ2-7; size: few; V: TRBV4-2; D: TRBD2; DNA: TGTGCCAGCAGCCAAGAAGTCGCGGGAGGTCGCGAGCAGTACTTC; CDR3: CASSQEVAGGREQYF
J: TRBJ1-2; size: .; V: TRBV20-1; D: .; DNA: TGCAGTGCTAGAGTGGCAGGGGCCTATGGCTACACCTTC; CDR3: CSARVAGAYGYTF
J: TRBJ1-2; size: .; V: TRBV28; D: .; DNA: TGTGCCAGCAGCCAAGATCCCGGACCTCGGGGCTACACCTTC; CDR3: CASSQDPGPRGYTF
J: TRBJ2-7; size: .; V: TRBV10-3; D: .; DNA: TGTGCCACCAGTGAGTCCCTAGGCAGCTCCTACAATGAGCAGTACTTC; CDR3: CATSESLGSSYNEQYF
J: TRBJ2-1; size: .; V: TRBV20-1; D: .; DNA: TGCAGTGCCATTGACACCTACAATGAGCAGTTCTTC; CDR3: CSAIDTYNEQFF
J: TRBJ1-2; size: many; V: TRBV27; D: TRBD1; DNA: TGTGCCAGCAGTAAACAGGGGTTTGATGGCTACACCTTC; CDR3: CASSKQGFDGYTF
J: TRBJ2-1; size: .; V: TRBV20-1; D: TRBD2; DNA: TGCAGTGCTAGAGATAAGCGGGAGGGCCGCAATGAGCAGTTCTTC; CDR3: CSARDKREGRNEQFF
J: TRBJ1-4; size: .; V: TRBV4-1; D: .; DNA: TGCGCCAGCAGCCAGGGGACATTCAATGAAAAACTGTTTTTT; CDR3: CASSQGTFNEKLFF